This passage covers 21 T cell receptor beta chains from one sample sequenced in a study of blood T cells in healthy people across ages. A second PCR of about 7 to 12 cycles used a sample-barcoded 5' primer and a J-beta primer mix. Via MiXCR, TCRdb re-called the 5' RACE reads, giving one row per CDR3 protein. The sample lists roughly 930,000 distinct CDR3 sequences; roughly 52% were seen once. Input material: blood. The receptors come from a man under 40 in good health.

This clonotype has a handful of counts. The rearrangement links TRBV2 to TRBJ2-7; TRBD1 matches 8 bases. V trimming: 3 bases; J trimming: 6 bases; junction bases outside the gene matches: 7. The CDR3 is 14 amino acids. Germline V CDR1 and CDR2: SNHLY, FYNNEI. In DNA form, the CDR3 reads TGTGCCAGCAGTGAGGGGACAGGACTGCGCGAGCAGTACTTC. Its protein product is CASSEGTGLREQYF.

The rearrangement uses TRBV6-2 or TRBV6-3 and TRBJ2-5; D remains unclear. Deletions cut 2 bases from V and 2 bases from J, with 9 bases between. CDR3 size: 14 residues. From germline, CDR1 is MNHEY and CDR2 SVGEGT. The CDR3, as DNA: TGTGCCAGCAGTTACATCGACCTGCAAGAGACCCAGTACTTC. Protein sequence: CASSYIDLQETQYF.

V and J are TRBV7-2 and TRBJ1-2, with D possibly TRBD1 on 6 matching bases. Between the trimmed V and J ends, which lost 4 bases and 2 bases, there was a span of 14 bases. Germline-derived CDR1 and CDR2 are SGHTA and FQGNSA. This CDR3 contains 15 residues. This CDR3 reads CASSSQTGVNYGYTF. The DNA for the CDR3 is TGTGCCAGCAGCTCTCAGACAGGCGTGAACTATGGCTACACCTTC.

This sequence joins TRBV10-3 and TRBJ2-2; maybe TRBD1 (5 bases). Deletions cut 2 bases from V and 7 bases from J, with 11 bases between. The CDR3 consists of 14 residues. Germline CDR1 reads ENHRY; CDR2 reads SYGVKD. The CDR3 region is CAISENARDGELFF. The CDR3 DNA is TGTGCCATCAGTGAGAACGCCAGGGACGGGGAGCTGTTTTTT.

This clonotype was counted only a few times. The chain combines TRBV10-3 with TRBJ2-7; D possibly matches TRBD1 or TRBD2 (6 bases each). Between the trimmed V and J ends, which lost 6 bases and 5 bases, there was a span of 17 bases. The V gene's germline CDR1 is ENHRY and CDR2 SYGVKD. The CDR3 loop spans 14 amino acids. CDR3 sequence: CAISRQKGGDEQYF. The CDR3 DNA is TGTGCCATCAGCCGGCAGAAGGGGGGTGACGAGCAGTACTTC.

This clonotype was seen a single time. V is TRBV6-2 or TRBV6-3 and J is TRBJ2-7; no firm D call. Per germline, CDR1 MNHEY and CDR2 SVGEGT. CDR3 length equals 13 residues. V was pared by 0 bases and J by 6 bases, with 9 bases between. The CDR3 DNA is TGTGCCAGCAGTTACTCGAGTGGCAGCGAGCAGTACTTC. Protein product: CASSYSSGSEQYF.

The V call is TRBV7-9, the J call TRBJ1-2; TRBD1 agrees at 10 bases. Losses at the gene ends were 4 bases for V and 5 bases for J; bases not matched to a gene: 4. This CDR3 contains 14 residues. The germline V gene encodes CDR1 SEHNR and CDR2 FQNEAQ (reference sequence). DNA of the CDR3: TGTGCCAGCAGCTGGGACAGGGGTGGGTATGGCTACACCTTC. It encodes CASSWDRGGYGYTF.

The chain links TRBV20-1 to TRBJ2-6, with unresolved D. Germline assignment: CDR1 DFQATT and CDR2 SNEGSKA (reference sequence). Trimming left V 6 bases short and J 1 base short, with 4 bases between. This CDR3 is built from 12 residues. The CDR3 DNA reads TGCAGTGCCCAATCTGGGGCCAACGTCCTGACTTTC. Translation: CSAQSGANVLTF.

In this sample, this clonotype turned up a few times. J is TRBJ1-2 and V is TRBV7-9; a weak D match, TRBD1 (5 bases). The germline gives CDR1 SEHNR, CDR2 FQNEAQ (reference sequence). This CDR3 contains 14 residues. V lost 3 bases to trimming and J lost 4 bases, with 12 bases between them. For the CDR3, the DNA is TGTGCCAGCAGCTTTTCTCCGGGGGTCTATGGCTACACCTTC. Protein sequence: CASSFSPGVYGYTF.

In its sample, this clonotype was seen many times. The V gene is TRBV7-2, the J gene TRBJ2-7; 9 nucleotides align to TRBD1. Germline lookup yields CDR1 SGHTA and CDR2 FQGNSA. There are 15 residues in the CDR3. Trimming at V came to 2 bases and at J to 0 bases, leaving 2 bases not matched to a gene. The CDR3 reads CASSLIQGASYEQYF. The CDR3 coding sequence is TGTGCCAGCAGCTTAATACAGGGGGCCTCCTACGAGCAGTACTTC.

The CDR3 DNA is TGTGCCAGCAGCCAGGACAGGGTGAAAGAGACCCAGTACTTC. Translation gives CASSQDRVKETQYF. V usage is TRBV4-2 and J usage is TRBJ2-5; 8 bases fit TRBD1. Trimming removed 3 bases from V and 3 bases from J; junction bases left unmatched: 3. CDR3 length equals 14 residues. The V gene's germline CDR1 is LGHNA and CDR2 YNFKEQ.

The J gene is TRBJ2-1, the V gene TRBV20-1; TRBD2 aligns across 9 bases. V was pared by 3 bases and J by 0 bases, with 9 bases of the junction left unmatched. CDR3 length: 17 amino acids. The germline gives CDR1 DFQATT, CDR2 SNEGSKA (reference sequence). The CDR3 region has the DNA TGCAGTGCTAGTCGGCTAGCGGGGATAAGCTCCTACAATGAGCAGTTCTTC. Translation gives CSASRLAGISSYNEQFF.

This clonotype was seen a handful of times. V usage is TRBV7-2 and J usage is TRBJ1-4; 10 bases line up with TRBD1. This CDR3 has 16 amino acids. V gave up 3 bases and J gave up 6 bases; unmatched junction bases: 7. CDR1 is SGHTA and CDR2 is FQGNSA in the germline V gene. CDR3 sequence reads: CASSLDPGTGDEKLFF. In nucleotides, the CDR3 is TGTGCCAGCAGCTTGGACCCCGGGACAGGGGATGAAAAACTGTTTTTT.

The chain is built from TRBV20-1 and TRBJ2-5; 7 bases match TRBD1. The CDR3 is made up of 13 amino acids. Trimming at V came to 3 bases and at J to 11 bases, leaving 12 bases not matched to a gene. Germline CDR1 and CDR2: DFQATT and SNEGSKA (reference sequence). The CDR3 bases are TGCAGTGCTAGGACAGGGTTGTTCGGTGAGCAGTACTTC. Protein sequence: CSARTGLFGEQYF.

This clonotype was observed a handful of times. This chain uses TRBV27 with TRBJ2-5, with 8 bases fitting TRBD2. Germline V gene data show CDR1 as MNHEY and CDR2 as SMNVEV (reference sequence). The V segment lost 7 bases and the J segment 7 bases; nucleotides outside the gene matches: 17. CDR3 length equals 16 residues. The CDR3 DNA reads TGTGCCAGCACCCCGACTCTAACTAGCGGCCTGGGGACCCAGTACTTC. This sequence encodes CASTPTLTSGLGTQYF.

At least ten counts were recorded for this clonotype. V is TRBV29-1 and J is TRBJ2-1; D may be TRBD1 or TRBD2 (6 bases each). Germline CDR1 SQVTM, CDR2 ANQGSEA. The CDR3 totals 14 residues. V lost 4 bases to trimming and J lost 2 bases, with 12 bases between them. This CDR3 reads CSVAGASTYNEQFF. The DNA for the CDR3 is TGCAGCGTTGCGGGGGCTTCGACCTACAATGAGCAGTTCTTC.

V usage is TRBV20-1 and J usage is TRBJ1-5; TRBD1 might be the D (6 bases). The germline V gene encodes CDR1 DFQATT and CDR2 SNEGSKA (reference sequence). V was trimmed by 3 bases and J by 2 bases, leaving 11 bases between them. The CDR3 covers 14 residues. CDR3 residues: CSASPHRGNQPQHF. The CDR3 DNA sequence: TGCAGTGCTAGTCCCCACAGGGGCAATCAGCCCCAGCATTTT.

The table lists this clonotype with many counts. V is TRBV12-3 or TRBV12-4 and J is TRBJ1-2; D not resolved. Deletions cut 2 bases from V and 3 bases from J, with 1 base between. The CDR3 is 11 residues long. CDR3 nucleotide sequence: TGTGCCAGCAGTTTACACTATGGCTACACCTTC. Translated: CASSLHYGYTF.

This clonotype was seen only a few times. The chain uses TRBV18 and TRBJ2-7; D gene unclear. Germline-derived CDR1 and CDR2 are KGHSH and LQKENI. The length of the CDR3 is 9 residues. The CDR3 loop is CIPWYEQYF. The CDR3 coding sequence is TGTATCCCTTGGTACGAGCAGTACTTC.

This clonotype appeared a single time. J is TRBJ1-5 and V is TRBV20-1, with D perhaps matching TRBD1 (5 bases). The CDR3 is 12 residues long. The germline V gene has CDR1 DFQATT and CDR2 SNEGSKA (reference sequence). V was clipped by 6 bases and J by 5 bases, with 11 bases between them. CDR3 amino acids: CSARDGDQPQHF. The DNA of the CDR3 is TGCAGTGCCCGGGACGGGGATCAGCCCCAGCATTTT.

In this sample, this clonotype turned up a few times. The genes are TRBV4-1 and TRBJ1-2; possible D gene TRBD1, 6 bases. The CDR3 runs 16 residues. V lost 5 bases and J lost 4, with 20 bases in between. Looked up from germline, CDR1 is MGHRA and CDR2 is YSYEKL. This chain's CDR3 is CASSEAGAGVVYGYTF. As DNA, the CDR3 is TGCGCCAGCAGCGAAGCCGGGGCAGGGGTGGTCTATGGCTACACCTTC.